The 18 T cell receptor beta chains presented below share a single source sample, sequenced in a study of human T cells and chemical hapten exposure. Time point denoted: patch test 1, 2 weeks after DPC sensitization. Treatment of the sample: therapeutic diphenylcyclopropenone sensitization with weekly scalp DPC. TCRdb used MiXCR to reprocess the RACE reads, holding one entry per CDR3 protein. The sample lists nearly 350,000 distinct CDR3 sequences, about 7% occurring once. This material consisted of whole blood, taken in connection with sensitization to the hapten diphenylcyclopropenone (DPC). The receptors stem from a young woman with alopecia areata. Some clones in this sample may be carry-over from other donors' samples.

Many counts were recorded for this clonotype. J is TRBJ1-2 and V is TRBV7-2; weak D call: TRBD1 (5 bases). The CDR3 has 14 residues. V lost 7 bases to trimming and J lost 4 bases, with 16 bases between them. Germline V gene lookup returns CDR1 SGHTA and CDR2 FQGNSA. CDR3 loop: CASKQGTAPYGYTF. The CDR3 DNA reads as TGTGCCAGCAAACAAGGGACGGCACCCTATGGCTACACCTTC.

This clonotype was recorded a few times. This rearrangement joins TRBV29-1 to TRBJ2-7; tentative D call: TRBD2 (6 bases). This CDR3 region has 12 residues. Trimming left V 7 bases short and J 1 base short, with 11 bases between. In germline, CDR1 is SQVTM, CDR2 ANQGSEA. The CDR3 coding sequence is TGCAGCGGGGGGGAGAGGTCCTACGAGCAGTACTTC. The encoded protein is CSGGERSYEQYF.

V gene TRBV5-1 combines with J gene TRBJ1-1; possible D gene TRBD1, 5 bases. CDR1 and CDR2 from the germline V gene are SGHRS and YFSETQ. The V gene lost 6 bases and the J gene lost 7 bases, with 10 bases spanning the gap. The CDR3 has 11 residues. The chain's CDR3 is CASTDSFEAFF. CDR3 DNA sequence: TGCGCCAGCACCGACAGTTTTGAAGCTTTCTTT.

This clonotype occurred many times. V is TRBV12-5 and J is TRBJ2-6; 9 bases line up with TRBD1. The CDR3 spans 18 residues. Germline CDR1 reads LGHNT; CDR2 reads FRNRAP. V shed 2 bases, J shed 1 base, and the junction held 6 bases outside the gene matches. The CDR3 sequence: CASGLRPGQGSGANVLTF. The CDR3 DNA follows: TGTGCTAGTGGTTTGCGACCGGGACAGGGTTCTGGGGCCAACGTCCTGACTTTC.

The J gene is TRBJ1-1, the V gene TRBV5-1; D is unresolved. The germline V and J ends were trimmed by 4 bases and 2 bases, with 15 bases remaining between them. CDR3 length: 15 residues. Germline V CDR1 and CDR2: SGHRS, YFSETQ. The chain's CDR3 is CASSVASHRNTEAFF. The CDR3 region has the DNA TGCGCCAGCAGCGTTGCTTCCCACAGAAACACTGAAGCTTTCTTT.

In this sample, this clonotype turned up a few times. V gene TRBV6-6 combines with J gene TRBJ2-5, with a weak D call TRBD2 (6 bases). Trimming stripped 4 bases from V and 10 bases from J, with 19 bases between. The germline V gene encodes CDR1 MNHNY and CDR2 SVGAGI (reference sequence). The CDR3 has 14 residues. This CDR3 reads CASSWPGVSEGQYF. The CDR3 coding sequence is TGTGCCAGCAGTTGGCCCGGGGTTTCGGAGGGCCAGTACTTC.

This clonotype showed up just a few times. The CDR3 spells CASSAASGGPDTQYF. As DNA, the CDR3 is TGTGCCAGCTCAGCCGCATCGGGGGGCCCAGATACGCAGTATTTT. The chain joins TRBV18 to TRBJ2-3, with D tentatively TRBD2 (7 bases). The CDR3 is 15 amino acids. Trimming removed 5 bases from V and 4 bases from J, with 16 bases in between. CDR1 is KGHSH and CDR2 is LQKENI in the germline V gene.

In the case of this clonotype: This sequence may be a read error, since a much larger clone differs from it by one base. The chain has TRBV6-5 and TRBJ1-2; the D is unclear. Looked up from germline, CDR1 is MNHEY and CDR2 is SVGAGI. The germline V and J ends were trimmed by 2 bases and 5 bases, with 12 bases remaining between them. The CDR3 is 14 residues long. The CDR3 coding sequence is TGTGCCAGCAGTTACAGTTACGGAGCGTATGGCTACACCTTC. Its protein is CASSYSYGAYGYTF.

The V and J genes are TRBV10-3 and TRBJ1-1; D might be TRBD1 (5 bases). The germline CDR1 and CDR2 sequences are ENHRY and SYGVKD. Trimming took 0 bases from V and 6 from J, leaving 14 bases between them. This CDR3 comprises 15 residues. The CDR3 DNA reads as TGTGCCATCAGTGAGTCTGCTTTCCCGGGGCCTGAAGCTTTCTTT. This sequence encodes CAISESAFPGPEAFF.

This clonotype was counted at least ten times. This chain uses TRBV5-1 with TRBJ2-1; D is possibly TRBD1 or TRBD2 (6 bases each). The CDR3 has 15 residues. Germline V gene data show CDR1 as SGHRS and CDR2 as YFSETQ. Trimming shortened V by 1 base and J by 4 bases, and 12 bases separated the two germline ends. The CDR3 here is CASSLTGASYNEQFF. In nucleotides, the CDR3 is TGCGCCAGCAGCTTGACGGGGGCCTCGTACAATGAGCAGTTCTTC.

At least ten counts were recorded for this clonotype. The rearrangement uses TRBV7-9 and TRBJ2-6, with D possibly TRBD2 on 6 matching bases. The CDR3 is 15 residues long. The V gene lost 9 bases and the J gene lost 0 bases, with 12 bases spanning the gap. The germline gives CDR1 SEHNR, CDR2 FQNEAQ (reference sequence). CDR3 coding DNA: TGTGCCAGGGAGGGCGACATCTCTGGGGCCAACGTCCTGACTTTC. It specifies CAREGDISGANVLTF. The full variable domain, rest sourced from reference TRBV7-9 and TRBJ2-6, is DTGVSQNPRHKITKRGQNVTFRCDPISEHNRLYWYRQTLGQGPEFLTYFQNEAQLEKSRLLSDRFSAERPKGSFSTLEIQRTEQGDSAMYLCAREGDISGANVLTFGAGSRLTVL.

V and J are TRBV21-1 and TRBJ2-2. TRBV21-1 counts as a pseudogene. This CDR3 region has 14 residues. The CDR3 is CASSKLERTGELFF. In DNA, the CDR3 is TGTGCCAGCAGCAAATTAGAGAGGACCGGGGAGCTGTTTTTT.

This clonotype has more than one count but fewer than ten. J is TRBJ1-6 and V is TRBV13; TRBD1 aligns across 7 bases. CDR3 size: 17 residues. Germline assignment: CDR1 PRHDT and CDR2 FYEKMQ (reference sequence). Trimming at V came to 3 bases and at J to 0 bases, leaving 5 bases not matched to a gene. CDR3 region: CASSLSGQSSYNSPLHF. CDR3 nucleotide sequence: TGTGCCAGCAGCTTGTCGGGACAGAGCTCCTATAATTCACCCCTCCACTTT.

The chain uses TRBV9 and TRBJ2-3; D gene uncertain. The V end was cut by 0 bases, the J end by 0 bases, with 8 bases between. CDR1 is SGDLS and CDR2 is YYNGEE in the germline V gene. This CDR3 has 15 amino acids. This CDR3 reads CASSVGTASTDTQYF. For the CDR3, the DNA is TGTGCCAGCAGCGTAGGTACAGCTAGCACAGATACGCAGTATTTT.

This clonotype was seen a handful of times. The CDR3 sequence: CASSYSAGTGAEKLFF. The CDR3 DNA reads TGTGCCAGCAGCTATAGCGCCGGGACAGGGGCTGAAAAACTGTTTTTT. The genes are TRBV7-9 and TRBJ1-4; 10 bases are a match to TRBD1. V gave up 4 bases and J gave up 7 bases; unmatched junction bases: 9. Germline values: CDR1 SEHNR, CDR2 FQNEAQ (reference sequence). CDR3 length: 16 amino acids.

The chain joins TRBV12-5 to TRBJ1-1; a weak D match, TRBD1 (6 bases). Deletions cut 4 bases from V and 5 bases from J, with 26 bases between. The CDR3 loop spans 18 amino acids. Germline CDR1 LGHNT, CDR2 FRNRAP. CDR3 in DNA: TGTGCTAGTGGTTCCGCAACCGACAGGCCCCCTTTTGGGACTGAAGCTTTCTTT. It yields the protein CASGSATDRPPFGTEAFF.

Ten or more counts support this clonotype. As DNA, the CDR3 is TGTGCCAGCAGCTTAGAGACAGGGGGAACCCTAATTCGAGAGCAGTACTTC. This codes for CASSLETGGTLIREQYF. This chain links TRBV11-2 with TRBJ2-7; 9 bases line up with TRBD1. The CDR3 contains 17 residues. Losses at the gene ends were 0 bases for V and 7 bases for J; bases not matched to a gene: 13. Germline loops: CDR1 SGHAT, CDR2 FQNNGV.

This clonotype has just a few counts. CDR3 in amino acids: CASRRGADTQYF. The CDR3 bases are TGTGCCAGCCGGCGGGGGGCAGATACGCAGTATTTT. This chain uses TRBV27 with TRBJ2-3, with 8 nucleotides matching TRBD2. The CDR3 is 12 residues long. Trimming took 8 bases from V and 4 from J; bases not matched to a gene: 2. Germline-derived CDR1 and CDR2 are MNHEY and SMNVEV (reference sequence).